These 8 T cell receptor beta chains were all obtained from the same sample, sequenced in a study of T cells after posttransplantation cyclophosphamide. Busulfan-fludarabine conditioning, marrow transplant, and cyclophosphamide on days +3 and +4 were administered. Method: immunoSEQ multiplex PCR; TCRdb's copy keeps in-frame clones and lacks some. The sample yields about 12,000 clones, without any singletons. Specimen: PBMCs, collected after allogeneic stem cell transplant with posttransplant cyclophosphamide. The receptors were sampled from a female patient in her thirties or forties who received an allogeneic stem cell transplant from an unrelated donor, was CMV-positive, and had acute GVHD only. Some of these T cells may belong to the graft donor.

This CDR3 reads CASSRELEISYNEQFF. CDR3 nucleotides: TGTGCCAGCAGCCGCGAACTCGAGATCTCCTACAATGAGCAGTTCTTC. The chain uses TRBV4-2 and TRBJ2-1; no reliable D call. In germline, CDR1 is LGHNA, CDR2 YNFKEQ. The CDR3 contains 16 residues. Trimming removed 4 bases from V and 0 bases from J, with 13 bases in between.

This clone was recorded many times. This sequence joins TRBV29-1 and TRBJ2-7; D perhaps matches TRBD1 (5 bases). Trimming stripped 7 bases from V and 4 bases from J, with 11 bases between. Germline CDR1 reads SQVTM; CDR2 reads ANQGSEA. This CDR3 is 11 amino acids long. The CDR3 DNA is TGCAGCGCCCATGGGGCTTACGAGCAGTACTTC. It specifies CSAHGAYEQYF.

This chain joins TRBV9 and TRBJ2-5; TRBD1 aligns across 8 bases. Germline V gene sequence: CDR1 SGDLS, CDR2 YYNGEE. V was pared by 4 bases and J by 5 bases, with 7 bases of the junction left unmatched. This CDR3 has 14 amino acids. The CDR3 nucleotides read TGTGCCAGCAGCCGACAGGGGTCGGTGGAGACCCAGTACTTC. As protein: CASSRQGSVETQYF.

This clone has ten or more counts. This chain connects TRBV4-1 to TRBJ2-3; D call uncertain. This CDR3 region has 19 residues. The V and J ends lost 3 bases and 0 bases respectively, with 22 bases between them. Looked up from germline, CDR1 is MGHRA and CDR2 is YSYEKL. CDR3 region: CASSQVWSPQPSSTDTQYF. The CDR3 DNA sequence: TGCGCCAGCAGCCAGGTCTGGAGTCCCCAACCCTCTAGCACAGATACGCAGTATTTT.

By share of the sample, this clone is medium-sized. The V gene is TRBV5-1, the J gene TRBJ1-2; tentatively, D is TRBD1 (6 bases). The CDR3 has 17 residues. Germline V gene data show CDR1 as SGHRS and CDR2 as YFSETQ. Trimming pared 3 bases from V and 3 bases from J, leaving 21 bases between. Here the CDR3 reads CASSSSIRDNYDYGYTF. CDR3 DNA sequence: TGCGCCAGCAGCTCAAGTATCCGGGACAATTATGACTATGGCTACACCTTC.

This clone was seen more than once but under ten times. The chain combines TRBV6-1 with TRBJ1-2; D perhaps matches TRBD1 (6 bases). V dropped 6 bases and J dropped 3 bases, with 17 bases sitting between them. The CDR3 sequence is 15 residues long. CDR1 MNHNS and CDR2 SASEGT come from the germline V gene. CDR3 nucleotide sequence: TGTGCCAGCAGAACCTATCTACAGGGAGACTATGGCTACACCTTC. Encoded protein: CASRTYLQGDYGYTF.

The chain carries TRBV28 and TRBJ2-7; TRBD2 is a possible D gene (6 bases). CDR3 length: 14 amino acids. The germline V gene encodes CDR1 MDHEN and CDR2 SYDVKM. Trimming removed 5 bases from V and 6 bases from J, with 17 bases in between. CDR3: CASSPSGGLGEQYF. CDR3 DNA sequence: TGTGCCAGCAGTCCCTCTGGAGGGCTCGGCGAGCAGTACTTC. Complete variable domain (other parts from reference TRBV28 and TRBJ2-7): DVKVTQSSRYLVKRTGEKVFLECVQDMDHENMFWYRQDPGLGLRLIYFSYDVKMKEKGDIPEGYSVSREKKERFSLILESASTNQTSMYLCASSPSGGLGEQYFGPGTRLTVT.

This clone was picked up a small number of times. At the DNA level, this CDR3 is encoded by other sequences in the same sample as well. The rearrangement joins TRBV2 to TRBJ1-2; 7 nucleotides match TRBD1. The germline CDR1 and CDR2 sequences are SNHLY and FYNNEI. The CDR3 contains 12 residues. J was trimmed by 4 bases and V by 8 bases; bases with no gene match: 4. The CDR3 sequence: CASETGSYGYTF. CDR3 nucleotides: TGTGCCAGCGAGACAGGGAGCTATGGCTACACCTTC.